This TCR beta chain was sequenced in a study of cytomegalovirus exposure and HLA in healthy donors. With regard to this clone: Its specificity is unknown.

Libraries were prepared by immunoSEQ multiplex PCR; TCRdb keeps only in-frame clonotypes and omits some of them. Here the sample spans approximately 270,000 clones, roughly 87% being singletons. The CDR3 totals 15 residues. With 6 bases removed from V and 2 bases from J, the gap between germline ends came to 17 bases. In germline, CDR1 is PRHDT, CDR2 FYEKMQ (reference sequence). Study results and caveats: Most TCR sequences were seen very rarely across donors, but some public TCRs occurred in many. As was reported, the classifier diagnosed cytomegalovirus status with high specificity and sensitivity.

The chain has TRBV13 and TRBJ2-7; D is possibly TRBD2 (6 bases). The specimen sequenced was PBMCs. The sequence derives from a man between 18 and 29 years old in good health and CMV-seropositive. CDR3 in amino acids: CASSSRSSAPYEQYF. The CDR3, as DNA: TGTGCCAGCAGTTCCCGCTCTAGCGCACCCTACGAGCAGTACTTC.